Presented here are 18 T cell receptor beta chains from one specimen sequenced in a study of blood T cell repertoires in COVID-19. The protocol was immunoSEQ multiplex PCR, while the TCRdb copy is restricted to in-frame clones and leaves out a portion. The data contain around 130,000 clones, 75% to 80% of them seen just once; the ten biggest clones take up approximately 7.9%. Sequenced material: peripheral blood. The source is a human donor in a cohort sampled during active COVID-19.

This clone was detected only a few times. The chain employs TRBV3-1 (or the pseudogene TRBV3-2) and TRBJ1-2, with 7 bases aligning to TRBD1. V shed 1 base, J shed 5 bases, and the junction held 4 bases outside the gene matches. Per the germline V gene, CDR1 is LGHDT and CDR2 is YNNKEL (reference sequence). The CDR3 runs 14 residues. The DNA for the CDR3 is TGTGCCAGCAGCCAAGGGGACAGTACTTATGGCTACACCTTC. It is translated as CASSQGDSTYGYTF.

The chain has TRBV6-6 and TRBJ2-7; 8 bases are a match to TRBD2. This CDR3 region has 15 residues. Losses at the gene ends were 4 bases for V and 4 bases for J; bases not matched to a gene: 9. Germline V lookup: CDR1 MNHNY, CDR2 SVGAGI (reference sequence). This CDR3 reads CASSFPGLGSYEQYF. The CDR3 coding sequence is TGTGCCAGCAGTTTCCCGGGACTAGGTTCTTACGAGCAGTACTTC.

The chain links TRBV28 to TRBJ1-3; D possibly corresponds to TRBD1 (5 bases). V dropped 4 bases and J dropped 1 base, with 14 bases sitting between them. From germline, CDR1 is MDHEN and CDR2 SYDVKM. The CDR3 runs to 16 residues. The CDR3 spells CASSSSSRGSGNTIYF. The CDR3 DNA reads as TGTGCCAGCAGTTCTTCAAGCCGGGGGTCTGGAAACACCATATATTTT.

This clone was recorded a few times. V gene TRBV5-1 combines with J gene TRBJ2-7; 8 nucleotides line up with TRBD1. V trimming: 0 bases; J trimming: 5 bases; junction bases outside the gene matches: 4. This CDR3 is built from 14 residues. Germline CDR1 is SGHRS and CDR2 is YFSETQ. The CDR3: CASSLGQGWDEQYF. The CDR3 nucleotides read TGCGCCAGCAGCTTGGGACAGGGGTGGGACGAGCAGTACTTC.

This sequence joins TRBV29-1 and TRBJ2-7; D may be TRBD2 (5 bases). Germline loops: CDR1 SQVTM, CDR2 ANQGSEA. V was pared by 6 bases and J by 2 bases, with 8 bases between. The CDR3 runs 11 residues. CDR3 bases: TGCAGCGTCTTGAGGGCCTACGAGCAGTACTTC. Amino acid sequence: CSVLRAYEQYF.

This chain connects TRBV18 to TRBJ1-1, with a weak D call TRBD1 (5 bases). The CDR3 has 14 residues. Trimming pared 0 bases from V and 5 bases from J, leaving 10 bases between. Germline V CDR1 and CDR2: KGHSH, LQKENI. CDR3 loop: CASSPPAGWTEAFF. The CDR3 DNA reads TGTGCCAGCTCACCACCTGCAGGGTGGACTGAAGCTTTCTTT. Looking up the rest from reference TRBV18 and TRBJ1-1 gives the full variable domain: NAGVMQNPRHLVRRRGQEARLRCSPMKGHSHVYWYRQLPEEGLKFMVYLQKENIIDESGMPKERFSAEFPKEGPSILRIQQVVRGDSAAYFCASSPPAGWTEAFFGQGTRLTVV.

This clone was detected a few times. One junction end disagrees with the germline gene, perhaps due to a read error. The rearrangement links TRBV5-8 to TRBJ2-7; D is ambiguous. The CDR3 consists of 13 residues. The germline CDR1 and CDR2 sequences are SGHTS and YDEGEE. CDR3 nucleotides: TGTGCCAGCACCTTGGGATCGGCCTACGAGCAGTACTTC. This codes for CASTLGSAYEQYF.

The sample holds one count of this clone. The chain employs TRBV7-5 and TRBJ1-5; TRBD1 reflects the table's D call only, with no check against the DNA. TRBV7-5 constitutes a pseudogene. The CDR3 length is 15 residues. The CDR3 bases are TGTGTCAGAAGCTTAGGGAACAGAGAAAATCAGCCCCAGCATTTT. It translates to CVRSLGNRENQPQHF.

This sequence joins TRBV7-9 and TRBJ2-7, with 8 bases fitting TRBD2. In germline, CDR1 is SEHNR, CDR2 FQNEAQ (reference sequence). Unmatched junction bases numbered 7, after V lost 4 bases and J lost 2 bases. CDR3 length: 15 amino acids. CDR3 coding DNA: TGTGCCAGCAGCTGGCCCGCGGGGGGCCCCTACGAGCAGTACTTC. Translating gives CASSWPAGGPYEQYF.

The chain joins TRBV9 to TRBJ1-3; D may be TRBD1 (5 bases). CDR1 and CDR2 (germline): SGDLS, YYNGEE. There are 14 residues in the CDR3. V shed 4 bases and J shed 2 bases, with 10 bases lying between them. The CDR3 bases are TGTGCCAGCAGCCAGGGTGATGCTGGAAACACCATATATTTT. Protein sequence: CASSQGDAGNTIYF.

The gene calls are TRBV7-9 and TRBJ1-6; 10 bases line up with TRBD1. Germline V lookup: CDR1 SEHNR, CDR2 FQNEAQ (reference sequence). The CDR3 has 15 residues. Trimming at V came to 4 bases and at J to 8 bases, leaving 5 bases not matched to a gene. The CDR3 DNA sequence: TGTGCCAGCAGCTCAACCGGGACAGGGGATTCACCCCTCCACTTT. It translates to CASSSTGTGDSPLHF.

The rearrangement joins TRBV5-4 to TRBJ2-7; TRBD1 aligns across 7 bases. V lost 1 base and J lost 1; bases outside the gene matches: 14. There are 18 residues in the CDR3. The germline gives CDR1 SGHNT, CDR2 YYREEE (reference sequence). The CDR3 nucleotides are TGTGCCAGCAGCTTGAAGTTGGCAGGGGGATTTCGTTCCTACGAGCAGTACTTC. It translates to CASSLKLAGGFRSYEQYF.

The sample holds a few counts of this clone. The chain has TRBV18 and TRBJ2-7, with unresolved D. CDR3 length: 14 residues. V shed 2 bases and J shed 3 bases, with 11 bases lying between them. Germline assignment: CDR1 KGHSH and CDR2 LQKENI. The CDR3 nucleotides are TGTGCCAGCTCACCATATTCCTTAGACTACGAGCAGTACTTC. Translating gives CASSPYSLDYEQYF.

The chain recombines TRBV2 with TRBJ1-5, with 7 bases matching TRBD1. Germline CDR1 SNHLY, CDR2 FYNNEI. The ends lost 6 bases at V and 2 bases at J; junction bases unmatched: 7. The CDR3 has 15 residues. The CDR3 is CASRADRAGNQPQHF. The CDR3 coding sequence is TGTGCCAGCAGGGCAGACAGGGCTGGCAATCAGCCCCAGCATTTT.

V and J are TRBV27 and TRBJ2-7; no reliable D call. Germline CDR1 reads MNHEY; CDR2 reads SMNVEV (reference sequence). V shed 2 bases and J shed 6 bases, with 14 bases lying between them. This CDR3 spans 14 amino acids. The CDR3, as DNA: TGTGCCAGCAGTTTACTCGCTCGGTTTACCGAGCAGTACTTC. It encodes CASSLLARFTEQYF.

The chain joins TRBV6-5 to TRBJ2-7, with 10 bases fitting TRBD2. CDR3 length: 16 residues. V lost 4 bases, J lost 3 bases, and 9 bases stayed unmatched. Germline V gene lookup returns CDR1 MNHEY and CDR2 SVGAGI. CDR3 protein: CASSSLAGAGRYEQYF. CDR3 sequence (DNA): TGTGCCAGCAGTTCCCTAGCGGGGGCCGGTCGCTACGAGCAGTACTTC.

This clone was seen a single time. The CDR3 coding sequence is TGTGCCAGCAGCTTATCCGGGACAGGGGCAGAGACCCAGTACTTC. Its protein product is CASSLSGTGAETQYF. The V and J genes are TRBV5-6 and TRBJ2-5, with 10 nucleotides matching TRBD1. This CDR3 is 15 amino acids long. The ends lost 2 bases at V and 4 bases at J; junction bases unmatched: 5. Germline V gene lookup returns CDR1 SGHDT and CDR2 YYEEEE.

This chain uses TRBV30 with TRBJ1-2; the D gene is possibly TRBD1 (5 bases). The germline V gene encodes CDR1 GTSNPN and CDR2 SVGIG (reference sequence). The CDR3 extends over 17 amino acids. V shed 4 bases and J shed 6 bases, with 27 bases lying between them. CDR3 sequence: CAWTGRLGGARSNGYTF. The DNA of the CDR3 is TGTGCCTGGACGGGACGCCTGGGAGGTGCCCGGTCAAATGGCTACACCTTC.